This entry lists 17 T cell receptor beta chains sequenced from one sample in a study of cytomegalovirus exposure and HLA in healthy donors. The PCR made use of 60 Vbeta and 13 Jbeta primers. Generated by immunoSEQ multiplex PCR, the TCRdb table keeps only in-frame clones and is missing some. Of tens of thousands of clones in the sample, 10% were seen once. Sequenced sample: PBMCs. These receptors were taken from a man between 60 and 75 years old in good health and CMV-seropositive.

This clone has a handful of counts. The chain has TRBV5-1 and TRBJ2-3; D is possibly TRBD2 (5 bases). The CDR3 consists of 14 residues. The germline V and J ends were trimmed by 1 base and 3 bases, with 9 bases remaining between them. In germline, CDR1 is SGHRS, CDR2 YFSETQ. The CDR3 here is CASSLRRTTDTQYF. CDR3 coding DNA: TGCGCCAGCAGCTTGCGCCGGACTACAGATACGCAGTATTTT.

This clone has more than one count but fewer than ten. The chain couples TRBV7-9 to TRBJ2-6; tentative D call: TRBD2 (5 bases). The CDR3 extends over 17 amino acids. Between the trimmed V and J ends, which lost 1 base and 2 bases, there was a span of 12 bases. The germline V gene encodes CDR1 SEHNR and CDR2 FQNEAQ (reference sequence). The CDR3 reads CASSLVRGGPGANVLTF. CDR3 DNA sequence: TGTGCCAGCAGCTTAGTGCGAGGAGGTCCTGGGGCCAACGTCCTGACTTTC. Full variable domain (remainder filled in from reference TRBV7-9 and TRBJ2-6): DTGVSQNPRHKITKRGQNVTFRCDPISEHNRLYWYRQTLGQGPEFLTYFQNEAQLEKSRLLSDRFSAERPKGSFSTLEIQRTEQGDSAMYLCASSLVRGGPGANVLTFGAGSRLTVL.

The chain links TRBV10-3 to TRBJ2-7; D perhaps matches TRBD2 (6 bases). The germline V gene has CDR1 ENHRY and CDR2 SYGVKD. This CDR3 region has 13 residues. Between the trimmed V and J ends, which lost 7 bases and 4 bases, there was a span of 14 bases. CDR3 amino acids: CAIMAGSGYEQYF. DNA for the CDR3: TGTGCCATCATGGCGGGAAGTGGATACGAGCAGTACTTC.

The chain links TRBV28 to TRBJ2-7; a weak D match, TRBD1 (5 bases). Germline V gene data show CDR1 as MDHEN and CDR2 as SYDVKM. The CDR3 covers 13 residues. Deletions cut 4 bases from V and 2 bases from J, with 9 bases between. CDR3 coding DNA: TGTGCCAGCAGTTCCGACAGTGCCTACGAGCAGTACTTC. It specifies CASSSDSAYEQYF.

The V and J genes are TRBV18 and TRBJ2-5, with D unresolved. CDR1 and CDR2 (germline): KGHSH, LQKENI. Trimming took 0 bases from V and 4 from J, leaving 6 bases between them. The CDR3 covers 13 residues. DNA of the CDR3: TGTGCCAGCTCACCACCGGTGGCAGAGACCCAGTACTTC. As protein: CASSPPVAETQYF.

This chain uses TRBV7-3 with TRBJ2-3, with D tentatively TRBD2 (6 bases). V lost 5 bases and J 1 base, leaving 16 bases between the germline ends. The CDR3 has 16 residues. CDR1 is SGHTA, CDR2 FQGTGA, per germline. Here the CDR3 DNA reads TGTGCCAGCAGCCCAAGGCCGGGGGACGGCACAGATACGCAGTATTTT. Translation: CASSPRPGDGTDTQYF.

The chain links TRBV6-6 to TRBJ1-2; D unclear. Per the germline V gene, CDR1 is MNHNY and CDR2 is SVGAGI (reference sequence). This CDR3 spans 13 amino acids. V lost 2 bases, J lost 6 bases, and 10 bases lay in between. In nucleotides, the CDR3 is TGTGCCAGCAGTTACGGGAGACTCGATGGCTACACCTTC. Its translation is CASSYGRLDGYTF.

In this sample, this clone turned up a few times. The V gene is TRBV6-5, the J gene TRBJ2-1, with TRBD1 identical over 10 bases. There are 16 residues in the CDR3. With 4 bases clipped from V and 5 bases from J, the junction kept 8 bases outside the gene matches. Germline CDR1 reads MNHEY; CDR2 reads SVGAGI. CDR3 nucleotides: TGTGCCAGCAGTTCCCTGACAGGGGGCGCCAACAATGAGCAGTTCTTC. Amino acid sequence: CASSSLTGGANNEQFF.

This clone occurred a few times. The chain couples TRBV6-6 to TRBJ2-7, with 7 bases that match TRBD2. CDR1 is MNHNY and CDR2 is SVGAGI in the germline V gene (reference sequence). The CDR3 covers 14 residues. V was clipped by 4 bases and J by 6 bases; unmatched bases: 9. CDR3 nucleotides: TGTGCCAGCAGTTCGCTAGCGGCAGCGGGCGAGCAGTACTTC. Translation: CASSSLAAAGEQYF.

V gene TRBV7-9 combines with J gene TRBJ2-3; 10 bases are shared with TRBD1. The length of the CDR3 is 14 residues. Germline lookup yields CDR1 SEHNR and CDR2 FQNEAQ (reference sequence). With 7 bases clipped from V and 3 bases from J, the junction kept 4 bases outside the gene matches. The CDR3 here is CASTRQGATDTQYF. CDR3 nucleotide sequence: TGTGCCAGCACCAGACAGGGGGCGACAGATACGCAGTATTTT.

The chain has TRBV7-9 and TRBJ2-5, with D possibly TRBD1 on 5 matching bases. From germline, CDR1 is SEHNR and CDR2 FQNEAQ (reference sequence). V lost 4 bases, J lost 5 bases, and 17 bases lay in between. The CDR3 is 15 residues long. The CDR3 nucleotides read TGTGCCAGCAGCTCCACAGGTGGGCTCAGGGAGACCCAGTACTTC. Translating it yields CASSSTGGLRETQYF.

This clone has only a few counts. This chain uses TRBV28 with TRBJ1-1, with D tentatively TRBD1 (5 bases). The CDR3 sequence is 13 residues long. Trimming removed 7 bases from V and 1 base from J, with 10 bases in between. Germline assignment: CDR1 MDHEN and CDR2 SYDVKM. CDR3 loop: CASIGTGNTEAFF. The CDR3 DNA reads TGTGCCAGCATCGGGACTGGGAACACTGAAGCTTTCTTT.

As regards this clone: At one boundary the junction diverges from the germline segment, which might be a read error. The chain carries TRBV5-4 and TRBJ1-2; the match to TRBD1 covers 7 bases. CDR3 size: 15 residues. Germline CDR1 is SGHNT and CDR2 is YYREEE (reference sequence). The CDR3 loop reads CASSLGDSKNYGYPF. The CDR3 DNA reads TGTGCCAGCAGCTTAGGGGACAGTAAGAACTATGGCTACCCCTTC.

The V gene is TRBV7-9, the J gene TRBJ2-5, with D perhaps TRBD1 (5 bases). Trimming removed 1 base at V and 12 bases at J, with 9 bases between. Looked up from germline, CDR1 is SEHNR and CDR2 is FQNEAQ (reference sequence). The CDR3 covers 11 residues. CDR3: CASSLEVREYF. The CDR3 nucleotides read TGTGCCAGCAGCTTAGAGGTCAGGGAGTACTTC. Together with reference TRBV7-9 and TRBJ2-5, the CDR3 gives the full variable domain: DTGVSQNPRHKITKRGQNVTFRCDPISEHNRLYWYRQTLGQGPEFLTYFQNEAQLEKSRLLSDRFSAERPKGSFSTLEIQRTEQGDSAMYLCASSLEVREYFGPGTRLLVL.

This chain connects TRBV27 to TRBJ1-6; D perhaps matches TRBD1 (5 bases). Between the trimmed V and J ends, which lost 5 bases and 5 bases, there was a span of 13 bases. The CDR3 is made up of 15 amino acids. Germline assignment: CDR1 MNHEY and CDR2 SMNVEV (reference sequence). The CDR3 DNA sequence: TGTGCCAGCAGTAGGAGAGGGACTGATAATTCACCCCTCCACTTT. Translation gives CASSRRGTDNSPLHF.

This clone was seen more than once but under ten times. V and J are TRBV29-1 and TRBJ1-5; perhaps TRBD1 as D (5 bases). The germline V gene encodes CDR1 SQVTM and CDR2 ANQGSEA. Deletions cut 4 bases from V and 5 bases from J, with 9 bases between. This CDR3 has 12 amino acids. The CDR3 DNA sequence: TGCAGCGTTGGACAGTTAGATCAGCCCCAGCATTTT. Its protein is CSVGQLDQPQHF.

The chain carries TRBV18 and TRBJ2-7; perhaps TRBD1 as D (6 bases). In germline, CDR1 is KGHSH, CDR2 LQKENI. Deletions cut 3 bases from V and 6 bases from J, with 12 bases between. The CDR3 consists of 13 residues. CDR3 residues: CASSPGTRGEQYF. The DNA of the CDR3 is TGTGCCAGCTCACCGGGGACAAGGGGCGAGCAGTACTTC. Supplemented by reference TRBV18 and TRBJ2-7, the full variable domain reads NAGVMQNPRHLVRRRGQEARLRCSPMKGHSHVYWYRQLPEEGLKFMVYLQKENIIDESGMPKERFSAEFPKEGPSILRIQQVVRGDSAAYFCASSPGTRGEQYFGPGTRLTVT.